This TCR beta chain derives from a study of shared clonotypes between healthy human individuals. Findings and caveats of the study: Lower generation probabilities were found for non-shared clonotypes than for those shared by all four donors.

This CDR3 has 15 amino acids. V was shortened by 0 bases and J by 0 bases, with 6 bases between the two germline ends. The V gene's germline CDR1 is ENHRY and CDR2 SYGVKD. Libraries were prepared by immunoSEQ multiplex PCR; TCRdb keeps only in-frame clonotypes and omits some of them. The repertoire includes some 690,000 clones, less than 95% of them detected once, and approximately 35% sits in the top ten. As regards this clone: The antigen remains unidentified.

The clonotype was recovered from a man younger than 35 in good health. Some clones in this sample may be carry-over from other donors' samples. The gene calls are TRBV10-3 and TRBJ2-4; D unclear. The sample taken for sequencing was memory CD8+ T cells from PBMCs. Subset: CD45RO+ cells pooled with CCR7-negative TemRA cells. The CDR3 sequence: CAISESSGAKNIQYF. The CDR3 nucleotides read TGTGCCATCAGTGAGTCGTCGGGAGCCAAAAACATTCAGTACTTC.